A single sample gave rise to the 17 T cell receptor beta chains below, sequenced in a study of molecular identifiers for immune sequencing clone quantification. In TCRdb, the PCR reads were re-called with MiXCR into one record per CDR3 protein. Of roughly 97,000 distinct CDR3 sequences in the sample, 24% were seen once. Sequencing was carried out using naive CD8+ T cells from blood, with Jurkat cell RNA spiked in. Subset in this sample: FACS-sorted CD8+CD4-CCR7+CD45RA+ naive T cells. These receptors came from a human donor in good health. Some libraries in this study had Jurkat cell RNA spiked in.

This clonotype was picked up many times. The rearrangement links TRBV4-3 to TRBJ2-7; TRBD1 is a possible D gene (6 bases). In germline, CDR1 is LGHNA, CDR2 YSLEER. The CDR3 length is 14 residues. V lost 3 bases to trimming and J lost 1 base, with 10 bases between them. In nucleotides, the CDR3 is TGCGCCAGCAGCCATGAAGGACAGTCCTACGAGCAGTACTTC. Translation: CASSHEGQSYEQYF.

The chain recombines TRBV27 with TRBJ2-5; either TRBD1 or TRBD2 may supply D (5 bases each). V was trimmed by 3 bases and J by 1 base, leaving 12 bases between them. CDR3 size: 15 residues. Per germline, CDR1 MNHEY and CDR2 SMNVEV (reference sequence). CDR3 DNA: TGTGCCAGCAGTTTGGGTCTTGGGGGCCAAGAGACCCAGTACTTC. The encoded protein is CASSLGLGGQETQYF.

This clonotype was found many times. The chain employs TRBV28 and TRBJ2-6, with no clear D. The CDR3 covers 14 residues. CDR1 and CDR2 from the germline V gene are MDHEN and SYDVKM. The ends were cut back, 8 bases at V and 2 bases at J, with 10 bases in the middle. The CDR3 region is CASYGGAGANVLTF. The CDR3 coding sequence is TGTGCCAGCTATGGTGGGGCTGGGGCCAACGTCCTGACTTTC.

Remarks on this clonotype: A read error is possible here, since a much larger clone lies one base away. The chain recombines TRBV4-3 with TRBJ1-1, with 7 bases lining up with TRBD1. CDR1 is LGHNA, CDR2 YSLEER, per germline. With V trimmed by 0 bases and J by 4 bases, 11 bases remained unmatched. This CDR3 has 17 amino acids. In DNA form, the CDR3 reads TGCGCCAGCAGCCAAGATTTGGCAGGGGGGGGTATCACTGAAGCTTTCTTT. Protein: CASSQDLAGGGITEAFF.

To note about this clonotype: A clone one base away is much larger, so this may be a read error. This chain's CDR3 is CASSLGGTPNEQYF. Here the CDR3 DNA reads TGTGCCAGCAGCTTAGGGGGGACCCCCAACGAGCAGTACTTC. V is TRBV11-3 and J is TRBJ2-7; D possibly matches TRBD1 or TRBD2 (5 bases each). The CDR3 is 14 residues long. V was shortened by 1 base and J by 5 bases, with 12 bases between the two germline ends. Germline CDR1 SGHNT, CDR2 YENEEA.

As to this clonotype: The junction departs from the called germline gene at one end, perhaps through a read error. The chain couples TRBV20-1 to TRBJ2-1; 7 nucleotides align to TRBD1. Germline V lookup: CDR1 DFQATT, CDR2 SNEGSKA (reference sequence). The CDR3 totals 13 residues. The CDR3 protein is CSANDRESGERFF. CDR3 DNA: TGCAGTGCTAATGACAGGGAGAGTGGTGAGCGGTTCTTC.

There are a few counts of this clonotype. The chain joins TRBV20-1 to TRBJ1-1; D may be TRBD1 (5 bases). The CDR3 is made up of 14 amino acids. Germline CDR1 DFQATT, CDR2 SNEGSKA (reference sequence). Trimming cost V 1 base and J 0 bases, with 9 bases left between them. The CDR3 DNA is TGCAGTGCTAGAGTTCAGGGAGTGAACACTGAAGCTTTCTTT. The encoded protein is CSARVQGVNTEAFF.

This clonotype was found once. The junction and the germline gene differ at one end; a read error may be behind it. This chain links TRBV13 with TRBJ2-3, with D tentatively TRBD2 (6 bases). This CDR3 comprises 13 residues. The germline gives CDR1 PRHDT, CDR2 FYEKMQ (reference sequence). CDR3 in amino acids: CASSRRGTDTQRF. The CDR3 DNA reads TGTGCCAGCAGCCGGAGGGGCACAGATACGCAGCGTTTT.

As concerns this clonotype: With a much larger clone just one base away, this may be a read error. The genes are TRBV6-5 and TRBJ1-1; TRBD1 matches at 7 bases. The CDR3 runs 18 residues. CDR1 is MNHEY and CDR2 is SVGAGI in the germline V gene. In DNA, the CDR3 is TGTGCCAGCAGGATTCGGCCGGGACAGACACTCATGAACGCTGAAGCTTTCTTT. Translating gives CASRIRPGQTLMNAEAFF.

Turning to this clonotype: Possible read error: a much larger clone is one base away. The gene calls are TRBV6-2 or TRBV6-3 and TRBJ2-1, with TRBD2 matching 8 bases. This CDR3 is 13 amino acids long. Germline assignment: CDR1 MNHEY and CDR2 SVGEGT. The junction had 5 bases not matched to a gene; V was cut back by 5 bases and J by 8 bases. The CDR3 loop is CASSHGGGDEQFF. Here the CDR3 DNA reads TGTGCCAGCAGTCACGGGGGGGGGGATGAGCAGTTCTTC.

The table lists this clonotype with many counts. This chain links TRBV7-9 with TRBJ2-2; 10 bases match TRBD1. The length of the CDR3 is 16 residues. Germline assignment: CDR1 SEHNR and CDR2 FQNEAQ (reference sequence). The J segment lost 5 bases and the V segment lost 5 bases, leaving 8 bases of the junction unmatched. The CDR3 spells CASSPRDRGWTGELFF. Here the CDR3 DNA reads TGTGCCAGCAGCCCTCGGGACAGGGGCTGGACCGGGGAGCTGTTTTTT.

This sequence joins TRBV4-3 and TRBJ2-7; TRBD2 matches 9 bases. The CDR3 length is 16 residues. J was trimmed by 2 bases and V by 0 bases; bases with no gene match: 5. Germline lookup yields CDR1 LGHNA and CDR2 YSLEER. CDR3 amino acids: CASSQDFLAGTYEQYF. The CDR3 DNA reads TGCGCCAGCAGCCAAGATTTTCTAGCGGGGACCTACGAGCAGTACTTC.

This clonotype was seen many times. The chain is built from TRBV27 and TRBJ1-2; no clear D gene. This CDR3 comprises 15 residues. The V and J ends lost 4 bases and 1 base respectively, with 13 bases between them. Germline V CDR1 and CDR2: MNHEY, SMNVEV (reference sequence). DNA for the CDR3: TGTGCCAGCAGTTCGAACCCAACAGTTAACTATGGCTACACCTTC. It translates to CASSSNPTVNYGYTF.

Ten or more counts support this clonotype. The CDR3 sequence: CSASEDILMADTQYF. CDR3 nucleotides: TGCAGTGCTAGTGAGGACATTTTGATGGCTGATACGCAGTATTTT. The chain employs TRBV20-1 and TRBJ2-3; possibly TRBD1 for D (5 bases). The CDR3 contains 15 residues. The V end lost 3 bases, the J end lost 6 bases, and 19 bases lay between the germline ends. The germline V gene encodes CDR1 DFQATT and CDR2 SNEGSKA (reference sequence).

The chain links TRBV4-1 to TRBJ2-1; 10 bases are shared with TRBD1. CDR1 is MGHRA, CDR2 YSYEKL, per germline. This CDR3 contains 17 residues. Germline trimming cut 0 bases from V and 5 bases from J; bases unmatched to any gene: 7. The CDR3 reads CASSQDQGTGVDNEQFF. The CDR3 DNA is TGCGCCAGCAGCCAAGATCAGGGGACAGGGGTGGACAATGAGCAGTTCTTC.

This clonotype was recorded a few times. J is TRBJ2-5 and V is TRBV12-3 or TRBV12-4; tentatively, D is TRBD2 (7 bases). This CDR3 comprises 15 residues. Trimming cost V 0 bases and J 4 bases, with 12 bases left between them. The CDR3 reads CASSLAGGLSETQYF. The CDR3 DNA reads TGTGCCAGCAGTTTAGCGGGGGGGCTGTCAGAGACCCAGTACTTC.

This clonotype was counted many times. The chain has TRBV7-3 and TRBJ2-3, with 8 bases that match TRBD2. Germline CDR1 SGHTA, CDR2 FQGTGA. Losses at the gene ends were 4 bases for V and 6 bases for J; bases not matched to a gene: 9. The CDR3 extends over 15 amino acids. The CDR3 nucleotides are TGTGCCAGCAGCTCGACGGCTAGCGGGTTTGATACGCAGTATTTT. Translating it yields CASSSTASGFDTQYF.